This entry features one TCR beta chain sequence. Other DNA sequences of this sample code for an identical CDR3. This entry belongs to a study of T cell responses to AZD1222 COVID-19 vaccine. The ends lost 8 bases at V and 0 bases at J; junction bases unmatched: 2. The germline gives CDR1 GTSNPN, CDR2 SVGIG (reference sequence). The CDR3 has 12 residues. TCRdb's copy holds only in-frame clones and misses some; the assay was immunoSEQ multiplex PCR. Of over 70,000 clones listed, around 88% are singletons. The starting material was peripheral blood, obtained on day 0 of MenACWY control vaccination. The source is an adult in good health. This sequence joins TRBV30 and TRBJ1-1, with 8 bases fitting TRBD1. The DNA for the CDR3 is TGTGCCAGACAGGGGATGAACACTGAAGCTTTCTTT. Amino acid sequence: CARQGMNTEAFF.